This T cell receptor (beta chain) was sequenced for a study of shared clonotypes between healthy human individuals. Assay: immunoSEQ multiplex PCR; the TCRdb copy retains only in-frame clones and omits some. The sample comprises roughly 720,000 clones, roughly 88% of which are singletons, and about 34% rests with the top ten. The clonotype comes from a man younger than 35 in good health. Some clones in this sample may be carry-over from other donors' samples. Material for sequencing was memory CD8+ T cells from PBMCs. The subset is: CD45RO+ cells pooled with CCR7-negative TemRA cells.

CDR3 sequence (DNA): TGTGCCAGCAGTATCGGGACAGGAGTACAAGAGACCCAGTACTTC. Its translation is CASSIGTGVQETQYF. This chain connects TRBV28 to TRBJ2-5; 8 bases are a match to TRBD1. Germline trimming cut 5 bases from V and 2 bases from J; bases unmatched to any gene: 7. From germline, CDR1 is MDHEN and CDR2 SYDVKM. The CDR3 totals 15 residues.